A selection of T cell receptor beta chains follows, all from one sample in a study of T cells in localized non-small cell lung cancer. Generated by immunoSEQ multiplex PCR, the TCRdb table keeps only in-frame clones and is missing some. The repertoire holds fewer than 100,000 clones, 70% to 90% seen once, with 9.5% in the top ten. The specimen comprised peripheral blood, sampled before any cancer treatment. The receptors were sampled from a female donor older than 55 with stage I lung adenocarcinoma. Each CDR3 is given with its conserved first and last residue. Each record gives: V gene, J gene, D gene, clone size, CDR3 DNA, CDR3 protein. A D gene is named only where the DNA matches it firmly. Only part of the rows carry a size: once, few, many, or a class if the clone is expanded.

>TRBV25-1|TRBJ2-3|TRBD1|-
TGTGCCAGCAAGGACAGGAGAGATACGCAGTATTTT
CASKDRRDTQYF
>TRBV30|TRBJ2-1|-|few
TGTGCCTGGAGTGTAGGTCAGGGTACGTACAATGAGCAGTTCTTC
CAWSVGQGTYNEQFF
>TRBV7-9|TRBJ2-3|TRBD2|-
TGTGCCAGCAGCTTAGTGTCTAGCGGGAGTGGGGATACGCAGTATTTT
CASSLVSSGSGDTQYF
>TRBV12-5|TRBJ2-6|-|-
TGTGCTAGTGGTTTTTTCCAGGGAACTGGGGCCAACGTCCTGACTTTC
CASGFFQGTGANVLTF
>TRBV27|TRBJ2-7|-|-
TGTGCCAGCAGTTCGAGGTGGGAGCAGTACTTC
CASSSRWEQYF
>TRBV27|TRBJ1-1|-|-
TGTGCCAGCAGTTCGAGCTCGAGGGGGACTGAAGCTTTCTTT
CASSSSSRGTEAFF
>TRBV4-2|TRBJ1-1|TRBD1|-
TGTGCCAGCAGCCTAGGACAGGGAAACACTGAAGCTTTCTTT
CASSLGQGNTEAFF
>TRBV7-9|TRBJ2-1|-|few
TGTGCCAGCAGCCCCTCGGACCCCGGCTCCTACAATGAGCAGTTCTTC
CASSPSDPGSYNEQFF
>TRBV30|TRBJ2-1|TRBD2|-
TGTGCCTGGAGTTGGGTTAGCGGGACAAAGTTCTTC
CAWSWVSGTKFF
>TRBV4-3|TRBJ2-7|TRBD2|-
TGCGCCAGCAGCCAAGATCGGACTAGCGGGACCTCCTACGAGCAGTACTTC
CASSQDRTSGTSYEQYF
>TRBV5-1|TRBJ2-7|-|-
TGCGCCAGCAGTCCCCGAAGCTCCTACGAGCAGTACTTC
CASSPRSSYEQYF
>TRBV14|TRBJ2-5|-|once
TGTGCCAGCAGCCCCCTTCAGGGAACCCAAGAGACCCAGTACTTC
CASSPLQGTQETQYF
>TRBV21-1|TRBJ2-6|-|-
TGTGCCAGCAGCAAATTCTTGGGGGGCGGATCTGACCAGAGCTCTGGGGCCAACGTCCTGACTTTC
CASSKFLGGGSDQSSGANVLTF
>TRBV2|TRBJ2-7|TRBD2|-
TGTGCCAGCAGCGGACTAGCGGAATACGAGCAGTACTTC
CASSGLAEYEQYF
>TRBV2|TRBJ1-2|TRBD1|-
TGTGCCAGCAGTGGGGACAGCTCCTATGGCTACACCTTC
CASSGDSSYGYTF
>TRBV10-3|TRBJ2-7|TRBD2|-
TGTGCCATCAGTCCTAGCGGGAGTCTGTACTTC
CAISPSGSLYF
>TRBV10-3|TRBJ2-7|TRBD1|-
TGTGCCATCAGTGAGGGTACAGGGGGCCATCTCTACGAGCAGTACTTC
CAISEGTGGHLYEQYF
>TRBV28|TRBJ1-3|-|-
TGTGCCAGCAACTCAGCCGGAAACACCATATATTTT
CASNSAGNTIYF
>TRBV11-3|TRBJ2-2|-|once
TGTGCCAGCAGCTTAGAGGGCCAGGGAACGAACACCGGGGAGCTGTTTTTT
CASSLEGQGTNTGELFF
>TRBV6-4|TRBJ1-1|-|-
TGTGCCAGCAGTGCCGAGATGAACACTGAAGCTTTCTTT
CASSAEMNTEAFF
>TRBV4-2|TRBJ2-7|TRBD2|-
TGTGCCAGCAGCCAAGCAGCGGGAGGAACCTACGAGCAGTACTTC
CASSQAAGGTYEQYF
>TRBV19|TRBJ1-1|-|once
TGTGCCAGTAGCGGTCGCTCTGAAGCTTTCTTT
CASSGRSEAFF
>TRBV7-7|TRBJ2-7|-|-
TGTGCTAGCAGCTTAGATGGAGGCTCCTACGAGCAGTACTTC
CASSLDGGSYEQYF
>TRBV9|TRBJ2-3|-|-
TGTGCCAGCAGCCCAGGGACTCTCCGCACAGATACGCAGTATTTT
CASSPGTLRTDTQYF
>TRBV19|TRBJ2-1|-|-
TGTGCCAGTAGCTCTCCCACGAGGGGACATGTCAATGAGCAGTTCTTC
CASSSPTRGHVNEQFF
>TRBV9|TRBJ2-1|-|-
TGTGCCAGCAGCGGGGGGCGAGGGTATACGGTGGGTGAGCAGTTCTTC
CASSGGRGYTVGEQFF
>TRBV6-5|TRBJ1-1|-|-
TGTGCCAGCATTGGATTTGAAGCTTTCTTT
CASIGFEAFF
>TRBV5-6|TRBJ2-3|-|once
TGTGCCAGCAGCTCGACGCTGTCGCCAGATACGCAGTATTTT
CASSSTLSPDTQYF
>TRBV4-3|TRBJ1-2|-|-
TGCGCCAGCAGCCAAGGGGACGGTGAACTTGGTGGCTACACCTTC
CASSQGDGELGGYTF
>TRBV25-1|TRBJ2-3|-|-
TGTGCCAGCAGTGATCTCGGGCAGGTTACAGATACGCAGTATTTT
CASSDLGQVTDTQYF
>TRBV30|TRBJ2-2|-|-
TGTGCCTGGAGTCTTTGGACCGGGGAGCTGTTTTTT
CAWSLWTGELFF
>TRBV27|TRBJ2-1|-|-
TGTGCCAGCAGTCGGTCACAGACCGCCTACAATGAGCAGTTCTTC
CASSRSQTAYNEQFF
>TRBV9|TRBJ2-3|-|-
TGTGCCAGCAGCCAAAGGACCTTCACAGATACGCAGTATTTT
CASSQRTFTDTQYF
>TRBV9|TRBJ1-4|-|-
TGTGCCAGCAGCGTAGGTGTGCTCCCCGCTGAAAAACTGTTTTTT
CASSVGVLPAEKLFF
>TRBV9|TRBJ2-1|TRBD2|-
TGTGCCAGCACCGAATTACTGGGAGGGAATGAGCAGTTCTTC
CASTELLGGNEQFF
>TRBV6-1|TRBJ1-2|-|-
TGTGCCAGCAGTCCGTACTCGGGGGCCTATGGCTACACCTTC
CASSPYSGAYGYTF
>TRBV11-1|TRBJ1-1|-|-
TGTGCCAGCAGTTCGGCAGCGAACACTGAAGCTTTCTTT
CASSSAANTEAFF
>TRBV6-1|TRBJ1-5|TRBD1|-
TGTGCCAGCAGATACAGGGGGCGCGATCAGCCCCAGCATTTT
CASRYRGRDQPQHF
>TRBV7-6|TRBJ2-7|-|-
TGTGCCAGCAGCTTAGAGTATCTCTACGAGCAGTACTTC
CASSLEYLYEQYF
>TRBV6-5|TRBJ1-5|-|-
TGTGCCAGCACCCCTCCCGGGTCCAATCAGCCCCAGCATTTT
CASTPPGSNQPQHF
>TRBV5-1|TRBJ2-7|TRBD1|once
TGCGCCAGCAGCACCGTTCCCCCGGGACAGCTCTCCTACGAGCAGTACTTC
CASSTVPPGQLSYEQYF
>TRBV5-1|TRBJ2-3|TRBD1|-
TGCGCCAGCAGCTTTAGTAGGGGGCCAGATACGCAGTATTTT
CASSFSRGPDTQYF
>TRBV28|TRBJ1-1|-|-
TGTGCCAGCAGGCCAAATACAGGGATAGGAGAAGCTTTCTTT
CASRPNTGIGEAFF
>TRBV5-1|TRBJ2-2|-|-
TGCGCCAGCAGCGAGTGGGGCGGCGGGGAGCTGTTTTTT
CASSEWGGGELFF
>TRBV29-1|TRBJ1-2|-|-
TGCAGCGTTGTAGGACGGTTAAGTGTCGGCTACACCTTC
CSVVGRLSVGYTF
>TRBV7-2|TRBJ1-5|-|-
TGTGCCAGCAGCTTAGCAACAGGTCTGGGTCAGCCCCAGCATTTT
CASSLATGLGQPQHF
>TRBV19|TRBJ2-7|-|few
TGTGCCAGTAGGTCCTCCTACGAGCAGTACTTC
CASRSSYEQYF
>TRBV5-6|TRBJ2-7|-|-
TGTGCCAGCAGCTTAGGGGCAACAGGCCTCTCCTACGAGCAGTACTTC
CASSLGATGLSYEQYF
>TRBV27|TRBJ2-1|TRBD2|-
TGTGCCAGCAGTTTGACTAGCGGGAGGGAGAATGAGCAGTTCTTC
CASSLTSGRENEQFF
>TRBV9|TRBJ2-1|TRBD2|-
TGTGCCAGCAGCGTAGGAATAGCGGGCTATAATACTTACAATGAGCAGTTCTTC
CASSVGIAGYNTYNEQFF
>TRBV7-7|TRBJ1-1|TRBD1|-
TGTGCTAGCAGCTGGGGGACAGGGGGCGCATTTCCTGAAGCTTTCTTT
CASSWGTGGAFPEAFF
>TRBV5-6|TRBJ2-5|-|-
TGTGCCAGCAGCTGGGGCTTGTACCAAGAGACCCAGTACTTC
CASSWGLYQETQYF
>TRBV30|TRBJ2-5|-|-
TGTGCCTGGAGTGGTCCCTCCGGGGGGCGGAGTGAGACCCAGTACTTC
CAWSGPSGGRSETQYF
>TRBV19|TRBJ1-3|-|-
TGTGCCAGTAGCCTGACATTGAACTCTGGAAACACCATATATTTT
CASSLTLNSGNTIYF
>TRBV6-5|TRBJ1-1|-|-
TGTGCCAGCAGAAACCGGGACTTAAGGGTAGGGGTAGCTTTCTTT
CASRNRDLRVGVAFF
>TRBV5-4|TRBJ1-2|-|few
TGTGCCAGCCACCGACGCCTAGGGGACTATGGCTACACCTTC
CASHRRLGDYGYTF
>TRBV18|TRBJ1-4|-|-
TGTGCCAGCTCCCCCGCAACTAATGAAAAACTGTTTTTT
CASSPATNEKLFF
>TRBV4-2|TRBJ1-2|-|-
TGTGCCAGCAGCCATTACGACCACTATGGCTACACCTTC
CASSHYDHYGYTF
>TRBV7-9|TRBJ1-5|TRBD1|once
TGTGCCAGCAGCTTAGAGGGACAGTCAAATCAGCCCCAGCATTTT
CASSLEGQSNQPQHF